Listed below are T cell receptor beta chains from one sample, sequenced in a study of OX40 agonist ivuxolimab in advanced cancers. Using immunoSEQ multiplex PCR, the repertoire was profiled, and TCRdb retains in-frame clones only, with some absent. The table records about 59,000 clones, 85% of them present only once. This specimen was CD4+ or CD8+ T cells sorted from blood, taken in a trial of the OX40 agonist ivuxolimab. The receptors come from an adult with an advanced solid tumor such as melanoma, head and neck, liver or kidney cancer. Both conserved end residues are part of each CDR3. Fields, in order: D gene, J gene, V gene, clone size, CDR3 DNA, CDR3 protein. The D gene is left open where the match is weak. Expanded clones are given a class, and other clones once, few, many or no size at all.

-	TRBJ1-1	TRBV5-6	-	TGTGCCAGCAGCCCGGGACGGACGAACACTGAAGCTTTCTTT	CASSPGRTNTEAFF
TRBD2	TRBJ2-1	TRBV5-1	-	TGCGCCAGCAGTCTTGGGACTAGCCGATCGAATGAGCAGTTCTTC	CASSLGTSRSNEQFF
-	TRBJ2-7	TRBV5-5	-	TGTGCCAGCAGCTTGGCAGGGGTCTACGAGCAGTACTTC	CASSLAGVYEQYF
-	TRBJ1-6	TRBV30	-	TGTGCCTGGACCGGCCTAGGGCAGTTCAATTCACCCCTCCACTTT	CAWTGLGQFNSPLHF
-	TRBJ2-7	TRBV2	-	TGTGCCAGCAGGAGAGTCGGGGGCTGGGACTACGAGCAGTACTTC	CASRRVGGWDYEQYF
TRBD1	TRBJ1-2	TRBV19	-	TGTGCCAGTAGTGGGAGGACAGGGGGCGTCTATGGCTACACCTTC	CASSGRTGGVYGYTF
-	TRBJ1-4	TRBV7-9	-	TGTGCCAGCAGCCCGCCAGGCCGCGGAAAACTGTTTTTT	CASSPPGRGKLFF
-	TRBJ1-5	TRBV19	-	TGTGCCAGTAGTATAGTGTTAAGGGAAGATCAGCCCCAGCATTTT	CASSIVLREDQPQHF
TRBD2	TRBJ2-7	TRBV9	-	TGTGCCAGCAGCGTCGCGTCTAGCGGGACCCTTGGGGAGCAGTACTTC	CASSVASSGTLGEQYF
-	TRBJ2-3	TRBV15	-	TGTGCCACCAGCAGAGAGTCCCCGCGCCCTAGCACAGATACGCAGTATTTT	CATSRESPRPSTDTQYF
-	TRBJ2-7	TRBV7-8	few	TGTGCCAGCAGCTTAGCGCTCCCCTACGAGCAGTACTTC	CASSLALPYEQYF
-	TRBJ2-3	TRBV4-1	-	TGCGCCAGCAGCCAAGCGGGGGGCCCAGATACGCAGTATTTT	CASSQAGGPDTQYF
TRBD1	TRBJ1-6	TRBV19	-	TGTGCCAGTACCGGGACAGGGTGGTCACCCCTCCACTTT	CASTGTGWSPLHF
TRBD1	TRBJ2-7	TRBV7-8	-	TGTGCCAGCAGCAACAGCAACAGGGACAGAGGCTACGAGCAGTACTTC	CASSNSNRDRGYEQYF
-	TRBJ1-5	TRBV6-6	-	TGTGCCAGCAGTCCCCTGAGGGGTGATAGCAATCAGCCCCAGCATTTT	CASSPLRGDSNQPQHF
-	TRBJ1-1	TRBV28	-	TGTGCCAGCAGTTTGGCTCAGGTTCCGAACACTGAAGCTTTCTTT	CASSLAQVPNTEAFF
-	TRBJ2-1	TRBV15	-	TGTGCCACCAGCAGAGACAGTACTAACTACAATGAGCAGTTCTTC	CATSRDSTNYNEQFF
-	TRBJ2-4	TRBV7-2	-	TGTGCCAGCAGCCCGCCATGGGTATGGTACATTCAGTACTTC	CASSPPWVWYIQYF
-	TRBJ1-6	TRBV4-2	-	TGTGCCAGCAGCCAAGATGGTGCGAATAGGAATTCACCCCTCCACTTT	CASSQDGANRNSPLHF
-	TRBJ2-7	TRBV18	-	TGTGCCAGCTCACCATCCCTGGGGGTCCGACTAGAGCAGTACTTC	CASSPSLGVRLEQYF
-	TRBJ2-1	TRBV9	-	TGTGCCAGCAGCCTATCGGGGAGGCTAGAATCCTACAATGAGCAGTTCTTC	CASSLSGRLESYNEQFF
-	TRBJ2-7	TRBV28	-	TGTGCCAGCAGTTTGGATTACGAGCAGTACTTC	CASSLDYEQYF
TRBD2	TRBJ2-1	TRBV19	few	TGTGCCAGTAGCCACGCTATGAGCGGGAGTAAAGATGAGCAGTTCTTC	CASSHAMSGSKDEQFF
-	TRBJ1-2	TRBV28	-	TGTGCCAGCAGTTTACTTCCGGGACAAGAAGGGGGAGGCTACACCTTC	CASSLLPGQEGGGYTF
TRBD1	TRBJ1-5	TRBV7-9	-	TGTGCCAGCACCGACAGGGCTCAGCCCCAGCATTTT	CASTDRAQPQHF
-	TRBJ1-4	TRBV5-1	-	TGCGCCAGCAGCTTGGACGCAACTAATGAAAAACTGTTTTTT	CASSLDATNEKLFF